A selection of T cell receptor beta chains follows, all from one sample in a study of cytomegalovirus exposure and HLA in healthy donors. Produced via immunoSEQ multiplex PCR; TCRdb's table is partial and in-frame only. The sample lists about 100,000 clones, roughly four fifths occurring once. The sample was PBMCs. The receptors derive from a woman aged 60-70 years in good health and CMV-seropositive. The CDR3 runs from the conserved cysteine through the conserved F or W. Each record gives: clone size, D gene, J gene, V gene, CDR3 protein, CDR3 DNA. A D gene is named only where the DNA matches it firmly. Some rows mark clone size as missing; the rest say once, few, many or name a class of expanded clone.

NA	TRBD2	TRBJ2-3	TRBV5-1	CASSAASGPGDTQYF	TGCGCCAGCAGCGCGGCTAGCGGTCCGGGAGATACGCAGTATTTT
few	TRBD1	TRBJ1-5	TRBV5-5	CASSQGTVNQPQHF	TGTGCCAGCAGCCAAGGGACAGTCAACCAGCCCCAGCATTTT
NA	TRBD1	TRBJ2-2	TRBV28	CASSLGTGGIGRNIGELFF	TGTGCCAGCAGTTTGGGGACAGGGGGAATAGGGAGGAACATCGGGGAGCTGTTTTTT
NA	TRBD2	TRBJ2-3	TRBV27	CASSPLAGGRTDTQYF	TGTGCCAGCAGTCCCCTAGCGGGAGGGCGCACAGATACGCAGTATTTT
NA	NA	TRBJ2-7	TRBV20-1	CSADSDEQYF	TGCAGTGCGGACTCCGACGAGCAGTACTTC
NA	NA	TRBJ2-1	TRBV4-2	CASSQDSGGGQFF	TGTGCCAGCAGCCAAGACTCCGGGGGAGGGCAGTTCTTC
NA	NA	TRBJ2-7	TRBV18	CASSPAGQIYEQYF	TGTGCCAGCTCACCAGCAGGGCAGATCTACGAGCAGTACTTC
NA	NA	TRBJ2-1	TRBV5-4	CASSLAGGGGSEQFF	TGTGCCAGCAGCTTGGCCGGCGGTGGGGGGAGTGAGCAGTTCTTC
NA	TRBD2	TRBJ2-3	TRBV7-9	CASSPEDGGRTDTQYF	TGTGCCAGCAGCCCCGAGGACGGCGGGAGGACAGATACGCAGTATTTT
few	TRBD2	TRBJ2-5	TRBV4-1	CASSVGLAGVETQYF	TGCGCCAGCAGCGTGGGACTAGCGGGAGTTGAGACCCAGTACTTC
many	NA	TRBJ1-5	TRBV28	CASSLSEGEHQPQHF	TGTGCCAGCAGCCTTTCTGAGGGTGAGCATCAGCCCCAGCATTTT
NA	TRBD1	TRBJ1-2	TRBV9	CASSSGQASRGYTF	TGTGCCAGCAGCTCAGGACAGGCGTCGAGAGGCTACACCTTC
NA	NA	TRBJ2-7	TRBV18	CASSLEQGSYEQYF	TGTGCCAGCTCACTGGAACAGGGTTCCTACGAGCAGTACTTC
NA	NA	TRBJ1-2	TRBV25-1	CASSENGGYGYTF	TGTGCCAGCAGTGAAAACGGGGGCTATGGCTACACCTTC
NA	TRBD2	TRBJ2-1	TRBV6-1	CASSGLSTSGSNEQFF	TGTGCCAGCAGTGGTCTTTCGACTAGCGGGAGTAATGAGCAGTTCTTC
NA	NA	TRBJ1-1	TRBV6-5	CASSYEPGVLNTEAFF	TGTGCCAGCAGTTACGAACCAGGGGTGCTGAACACTGAAGCTTTCTTT
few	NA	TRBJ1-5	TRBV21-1	CASSKVGGSVRPQHF	TGTGCCAGCAGCAAAGTAGGGGGCTCCGTCCGGCCCCAGCATTTT
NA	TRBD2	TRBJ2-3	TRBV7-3	CASSLTSGRGNTQYF	TGTGCCAGCAGCTTAACTAGCGGGAGGGGAAATACGCAGTATTTT
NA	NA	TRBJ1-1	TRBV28	CASSPLRGGDTEAFF	TGTGCCAGCAGTCCCCTCCGGGGGGGTGACACTGAAGCTTTCTTT
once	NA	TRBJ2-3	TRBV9	CASSAPLGGTQYF	TGTGCCAGCAGCGCGCCCCTAGGCGGTACGCAGTATTTT
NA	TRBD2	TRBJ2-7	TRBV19	CASSSLAGGNEQYF	TGTGCCAGTAGTTCGCTAGCGGGAGGTAACGAGCAGTACTTC
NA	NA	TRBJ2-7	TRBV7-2	CASSLDRIYEQYF	TGTGCCAGCAGCTTAGACAGGATCTACGAGCAGTACTTC
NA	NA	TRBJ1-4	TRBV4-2	CASSQDWSANEKLFF	TGTGCCAGCAGCCAAGATTGGTCAGCTAATGAAAAACTGTTTTTT
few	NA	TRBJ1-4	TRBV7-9	CASTSSGSNEKLFF	TGTGCCAGCACCTCCTCAGGGTCTAATGAAAAACTGTTTTTT
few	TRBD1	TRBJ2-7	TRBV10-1	CASSEGQGVRYEQYF	TGCGCCAGCAGTGAAGGGCAGGGGGTACGATACGAGCAGTACTTC
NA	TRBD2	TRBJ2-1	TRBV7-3	CASSSQTSATYNEQFF	TGTGCCAGCAGCTCACAAACTAGCGCAACCTACAATGAGCAGTTCTTC
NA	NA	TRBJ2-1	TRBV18	CASSKDTSYNEQFF	TGTGCCAGCTCCAAGGACACCTCCTACAATGAGCAGTTCTTC
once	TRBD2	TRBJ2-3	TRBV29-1	CSASSGSTDTQYF	TGCAGCGCCTCTAGCGGGAGTACAGATACGCAGTATTTT
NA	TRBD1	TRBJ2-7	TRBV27	CASSARQGLRYF	TGTGCCAGCAGTGCCAGACAGGGCCTGAGGTACTTC
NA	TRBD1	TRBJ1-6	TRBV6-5	CASSLGTGGNSPLHF	TGTGCCAGCAGCCTTGGGACAGGGGGTAATTCACCCCTCCACTTT
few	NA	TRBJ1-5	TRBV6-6	CASSYSATNQPQHF	TGTGCCAGCAGTTACTCTGCTACCAATCAGCCCCAGCATTTT
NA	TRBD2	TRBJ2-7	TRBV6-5	CASRPWTSGAYEQYF	TGTGCCAGCCGTCCCTGGACTAGCGGAGCCTACGAGCAGTACTTC